This is a list of T cell receptor beta chains from one sample in a study of technical replicates of blood from several donors. The data were produced by immunoSEQ multiplex PCR, yet TCRdb's version contains in-frame clones alone and is incomplete. The sample has about 71,000 clones; 92% are singletons. Material for sequencing was T cells isolated from PBMCs. Receptors were obtained from a human donor in good health. The conserved cysteine and the conserved F or W are not part of the CDR3 here.

cdr3_aa	v_call	j_call
ASSLDRAAQETQY	TRBV5-4	TRBJ2-5
ASRPRSLAGGREQY	TRBV5-1	TRBJ2-7
ASSVLGGSSYNEQF	TRBV6-4	TRBJ2-1
ASSLLFASAYEQY	TRBV5-1	TRBJ2-7
ASSSTGGSSGNTIY	TRBV5-4	TRBJ1-3
ASSLGGIEYNEQF	TRBV7-8	TRBJ2-1
ASRPNLSNEQF	TRBV5-1	TRBJ2-1
ASSEGLADYNEQF	TRBV25-1	TRBJ2-1
ASCFSLGATEAF	TRBV5-5	TRBJ1-1
ASSSGTTSYEQY	TRBV5-1	TRBJ2-7
ASSVGTGELVDGTQY	TRBV9	TRBJ2-5
AWSRQGNTIY	TRBV30	TRBJ1-3
ASSTLPGQGTNYGYT	TRBV7-9	TRBJ1-2
ASDRAQRAQPQH	TRBV19	TRBJ1-5
ASSLGRETEAF	TRBV5-6	TRBJ1-1
ASSVAFPEREVGDTQY	TRBV9	TRBJ2-3
ASSSGGGYT	TRBV7-6	TRBJ1-2
ASSHGDSRTYEQY	TRBV28	TRBJ2-7
ASSQDFRVGEQY	TRBV4-3	TRBJ2-7